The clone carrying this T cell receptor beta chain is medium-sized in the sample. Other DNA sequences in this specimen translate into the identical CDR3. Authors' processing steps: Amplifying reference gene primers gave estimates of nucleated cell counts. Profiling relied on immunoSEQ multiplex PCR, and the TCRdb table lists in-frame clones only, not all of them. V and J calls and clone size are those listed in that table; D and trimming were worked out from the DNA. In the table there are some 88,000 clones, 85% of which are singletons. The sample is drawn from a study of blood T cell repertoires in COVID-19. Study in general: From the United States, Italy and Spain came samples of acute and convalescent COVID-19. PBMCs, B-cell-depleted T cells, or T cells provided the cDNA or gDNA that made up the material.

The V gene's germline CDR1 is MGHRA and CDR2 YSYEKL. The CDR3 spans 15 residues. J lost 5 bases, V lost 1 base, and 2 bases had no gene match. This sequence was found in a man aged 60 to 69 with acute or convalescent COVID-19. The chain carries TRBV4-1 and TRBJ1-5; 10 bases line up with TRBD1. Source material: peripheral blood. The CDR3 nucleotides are TGCGCCAGCAGCCAAGGGGACAGGGGTGATCAGCCCCAGCATTTT. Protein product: CASSQGDRGDQPQHF.